A selection of T cell receptor beta chains follows, all from one sample in a study of cytomegalovirus exposure and HLA in healthy donors. This table comes from immunoSEQ multiplex PCR, and its TCRdb copy is limited to in-frame clones, with some not included. The repertoire has 150,000 to 200,000 clones, around 79% of them found once; the top ten carry around 1.9%. Sequenced material: PBMCs. The receptors derive from a man aged 40-50 years in good health and CMV-seronegative. CDR3s include the opening cysteine and the closing phenylalanine or tryptophan. Each record gives: J gene, clone size, D gene, CDR3 length, V gene, CDR3 DNA, CDR3 protein. D genes are given only for firm matches. The size field is filled for only some rows; it gives once, few, many or a size class.

TRBJ2-5 | . | TRBD1 | 14 | TRBV23-1 | TGCGCCAGCAGTCCCACAGGGGGTGGGGAGACCCAGTACTTC | CASSPTGGGETQYF
TRBJ2-1 | few | TRBD2 | 14 | TRBV6-4 | TGTGCCAGCAGTGTAATAGCGGGTAGTAATGAGCAGTTCTTC | CASSVIAGSNEQFF
TRBJ2-5 | . | TRBD2 | 12 | TRBV28 | TGTGCCAGCAGGGCGGGGGGGGAGACCCAGTACTTC | CASRAGGETQYF
TRBJ2-7 | . | TRBD1 | 12 | TRBV7-9 | TGTTCCACTTCGGGACAGACCTACGAGCAGTACTTC | CSTSGQTYEQYF
TRBJ2-1 | . | . | 15 | TRBV10-3 | TGTGCCATCAGTGAATACAGGGACTCCTACAATGAGCAGTTCTTC | CAISEYRDSYNEQFF
TRBJ2-1 | once | . | 15 | TRBV19 | TGTGCCAGTAGTATCGGAATACAGGGTACCGAGGGGCAGTTCTTC | CASSIGIQGTEGQFF
TRBJ1-1 | . | TRBD1 | 15 | TRBV25-1 | TGTGCCAGCAGTTCATGGACAGGGGAAAACACTGAAGCTTTCTTT | CASSSWTGENTEAFF
TRBJ1-4 | once | TRBD1 | 15 | TRBV11-2 | TGTGCCAGCAGCCTAGACAGGGGAACTAATGAAAAACTGTTTTTT | CASSLDRGTNEKLFF
TRBJ1-2 | . | . | 13 | TRBV11-3 | TGTGCCAGCAGCTCTCCCTTTAACTATGGCTACACCTTC | CASSSPFNYGYTF
TRBJ2-3 | few | TRBD2 | 16 | TRBV19 | TGTGCCAGTAGATTATCCGGGCTAGCGGGGGCAGATACGCAGTATTTT | CASRLSGLAGADTQYF
TRBJ2-7 | few | . | 14 | TRBV6-1 | TGTGCCAGCAGTGTACGGCAGGCCCCCTACGAGCAGTACTTC | CASSVRQAPYEQYF
TRBJ2-3 | . | . | 16 | TRBV11-3 | TGTGCCAGCAGCTTAGTAGGTCCAGGTTACACAGATACGCAGTATTTT | CASSLVGPGYTDTQYF
TRBJ2-7 | . | TRBD1 | 15 | TRBV19 | TGTGCCAGTAGTAACCGGGACAGCCCTCTGTACGAGCAGTACTTC | CASSNRDSPLYEQYF
TRBJ2-1 | once | TRBD2 | 13 | TRBV29-1 | TGCAGCGTTGGGACTAGCGGGAGTAGGGAGCAGTTCTTC | CSVGTSGSREQFF
TRBJ2-3 | . | TRBD2 | 16 | TRBV6-4 | TGTGCCAGCAGCCCTCTAGCGGTCCAAAGCACAGATACGCAGTATTTT | CASSPLAVQSTDTQYF